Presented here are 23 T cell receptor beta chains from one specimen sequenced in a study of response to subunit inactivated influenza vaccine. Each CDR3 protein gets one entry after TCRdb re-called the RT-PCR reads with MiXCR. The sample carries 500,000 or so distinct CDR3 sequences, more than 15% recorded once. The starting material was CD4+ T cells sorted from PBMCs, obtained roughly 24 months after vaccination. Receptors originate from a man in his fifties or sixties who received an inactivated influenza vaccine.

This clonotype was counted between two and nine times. The chain's CDR3 is CARQGGYNEQFF. DNA of the CDR3: TGTGCCAGACAGGGGGGGTACAATGAGCAGTTCTTC. V is TRBV2 and J is TRBJ2-1; D may be TRBD1 (8 bases). This CDR3 region has 12 residues. Germline V gene data show CDR1 as SNHLY and CDR2 as FYNNEI. The V end lost 9 bases, the J end lost 4 bases, and 10 bases lay between the germline ends.

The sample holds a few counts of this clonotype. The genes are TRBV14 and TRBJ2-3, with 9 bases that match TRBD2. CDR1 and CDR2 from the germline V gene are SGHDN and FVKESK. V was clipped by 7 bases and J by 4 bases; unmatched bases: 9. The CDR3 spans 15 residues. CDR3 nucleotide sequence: TGTGCCAGCAAGAGTAGCGGGAGCCGCGCAGATACGCAGTATTTT. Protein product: CASKSSGSRADTQYF.

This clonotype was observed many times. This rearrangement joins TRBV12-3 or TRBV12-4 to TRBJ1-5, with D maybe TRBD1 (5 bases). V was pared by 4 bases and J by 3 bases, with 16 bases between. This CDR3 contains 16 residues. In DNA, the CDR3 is TGTGCCAGCAGTTCCAGGGCGGGTTTTACCAATCAGCCCCAGCATTTT. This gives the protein CASSSRAGFTNQPQHF.

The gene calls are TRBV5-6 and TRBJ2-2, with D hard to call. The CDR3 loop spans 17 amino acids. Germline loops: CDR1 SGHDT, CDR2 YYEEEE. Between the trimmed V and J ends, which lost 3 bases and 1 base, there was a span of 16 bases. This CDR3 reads CASSSRLLGLNTGELFF. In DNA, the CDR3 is TGTGCCAGCAGCTCCAGGCTGTTGGGCTTGAACACCGGGGAGCTGTTTTTT.

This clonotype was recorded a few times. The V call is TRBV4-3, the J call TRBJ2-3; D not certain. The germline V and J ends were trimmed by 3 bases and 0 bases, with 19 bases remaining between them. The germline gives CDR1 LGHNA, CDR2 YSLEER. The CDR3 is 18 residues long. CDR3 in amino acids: CASSQVVPPYSSTDTQYF. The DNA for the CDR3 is TGCGCCAGCAGCCAGGTGGTCCCCCCTTATAGTAGCACAGATACGCAGTATTTT.

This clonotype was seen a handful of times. The CDR3 sequence: CASSGGTGNTIYF. DNA for the CDR3: TGTGCCAGCAGTGGGGGAACTGGAAACACCATATATTTT. The V gene is TRBV25-1, the J gene TRBJ1-3; D gene uncertain. The germline gives CDR1 MGHDK, CDR2 SYGVNS. Trimming stripped 4 bases from V and 2 bases from J, with 6 bases between. The CDR3 contains 13 residues.

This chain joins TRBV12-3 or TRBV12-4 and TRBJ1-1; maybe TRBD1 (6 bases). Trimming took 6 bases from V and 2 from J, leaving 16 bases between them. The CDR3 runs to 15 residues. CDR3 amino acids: CASRSLRDNNTEAFF. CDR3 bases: TGTGCCAGCAGATCCCTCCGGGACAACAACACTGAAGCTTTCTTT.

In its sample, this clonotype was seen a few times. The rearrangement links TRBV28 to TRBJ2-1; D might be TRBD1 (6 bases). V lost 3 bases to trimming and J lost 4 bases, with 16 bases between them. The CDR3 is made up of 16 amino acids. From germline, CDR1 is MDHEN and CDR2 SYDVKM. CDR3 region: CASSLSGQGRYNEQFF. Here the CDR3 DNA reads TGTGCCAGCAGTTTGTCGGGGCAGGGGCGATACAATGAGCAGTTCTTC. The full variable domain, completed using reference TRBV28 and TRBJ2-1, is DVKVTQSSRYLVKRTGEKVFLECVQDMDHENMFWYRQDPGLGLRLIYFSYDVKMKEKGDIPEGYSVSREKKERFSLILESASTNQTSMYLCASSLSGQGRYNEQFFGPGTRLTVL.

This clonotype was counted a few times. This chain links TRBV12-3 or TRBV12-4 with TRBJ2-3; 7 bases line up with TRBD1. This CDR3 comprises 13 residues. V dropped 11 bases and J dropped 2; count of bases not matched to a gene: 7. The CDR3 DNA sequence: TGTGCCGTGGGGACAGCCCCCACAGATACGCAGTATTTT. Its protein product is CAVGTAPTDTQYF.

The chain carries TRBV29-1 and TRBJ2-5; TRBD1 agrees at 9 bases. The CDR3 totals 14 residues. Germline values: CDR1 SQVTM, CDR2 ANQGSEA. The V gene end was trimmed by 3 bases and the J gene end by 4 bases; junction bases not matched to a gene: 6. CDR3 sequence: CSVDRDRDVETQYF. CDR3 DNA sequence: TGCAGCGTTGACCGGGACAGGGACGTAGAGACCCAGTACTTC.

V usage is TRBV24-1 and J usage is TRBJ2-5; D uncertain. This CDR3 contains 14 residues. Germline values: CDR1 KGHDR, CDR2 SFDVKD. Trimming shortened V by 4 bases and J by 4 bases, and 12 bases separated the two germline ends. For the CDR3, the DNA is TGTGCCACCAGTGAAGAGACATACGGAGAGACCCAGTACTTC. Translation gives CATSEETYGETQYF.

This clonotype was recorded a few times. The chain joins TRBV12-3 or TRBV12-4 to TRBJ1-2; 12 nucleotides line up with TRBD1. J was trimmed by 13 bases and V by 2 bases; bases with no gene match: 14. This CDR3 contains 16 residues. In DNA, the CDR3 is TGTGCCAGCAGTTTACACTCCTATGGGACAGGGGGCGGTTGCACCTTC. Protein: CASSLHSYGTGGGCTF.

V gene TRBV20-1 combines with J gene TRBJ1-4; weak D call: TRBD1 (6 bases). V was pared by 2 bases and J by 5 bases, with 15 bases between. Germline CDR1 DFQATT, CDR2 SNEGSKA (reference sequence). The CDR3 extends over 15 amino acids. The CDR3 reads CSARSPGQSNEKLFF. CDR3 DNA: TGCAGTGCTAGAAGTCCCGGACAGTCCAATGAAAAACTGTTTTTT.

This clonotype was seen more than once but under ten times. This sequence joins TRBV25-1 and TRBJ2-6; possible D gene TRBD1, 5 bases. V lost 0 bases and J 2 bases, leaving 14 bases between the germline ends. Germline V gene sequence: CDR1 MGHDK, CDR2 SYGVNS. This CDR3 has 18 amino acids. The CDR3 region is CASSEYRQGDPGANVLTF. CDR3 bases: TGTGCCAGCAGTGAATATCGGCAGGGTGACCCTGGGGCCAACGTCCTGACTTTC.

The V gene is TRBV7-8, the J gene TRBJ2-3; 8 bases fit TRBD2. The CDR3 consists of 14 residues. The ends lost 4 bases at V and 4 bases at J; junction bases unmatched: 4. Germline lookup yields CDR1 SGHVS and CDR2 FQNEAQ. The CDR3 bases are TGTGCCAGCAGCTCAGCGGGAGCAGCAGATACGCAGTATTTT. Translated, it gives CASSSAGAADTQYF.

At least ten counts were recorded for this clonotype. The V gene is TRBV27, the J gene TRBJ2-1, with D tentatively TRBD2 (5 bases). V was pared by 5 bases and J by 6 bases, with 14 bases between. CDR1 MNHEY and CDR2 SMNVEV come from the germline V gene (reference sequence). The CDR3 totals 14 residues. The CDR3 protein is CASSRVALFNEQFF. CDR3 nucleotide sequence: TGTGCCAGCAGTCGGGTAGCGTTGTTCAATGAGCAGTTCTTC.

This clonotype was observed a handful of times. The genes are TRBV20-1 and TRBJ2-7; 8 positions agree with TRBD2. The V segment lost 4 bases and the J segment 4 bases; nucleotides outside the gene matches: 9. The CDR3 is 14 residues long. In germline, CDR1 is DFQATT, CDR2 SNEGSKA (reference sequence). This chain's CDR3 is CSATREGLIYEQYF. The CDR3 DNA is TGCAGTGCTACCCGGGAGGGTTTGATTTACGAGCAGTACTTC.

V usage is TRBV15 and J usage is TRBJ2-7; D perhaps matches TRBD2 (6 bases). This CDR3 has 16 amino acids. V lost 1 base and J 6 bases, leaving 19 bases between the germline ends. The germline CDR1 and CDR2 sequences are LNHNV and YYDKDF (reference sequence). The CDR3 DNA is TGTGCCACCAGCAGAGGGACGTGGGGCTTGGGGGGCGAGCAGTACTTC. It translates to CATSRGTWGLGGEQYF.

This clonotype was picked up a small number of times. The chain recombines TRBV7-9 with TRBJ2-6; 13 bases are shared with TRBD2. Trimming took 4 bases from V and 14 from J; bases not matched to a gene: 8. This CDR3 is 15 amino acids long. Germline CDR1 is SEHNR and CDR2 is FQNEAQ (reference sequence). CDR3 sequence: CASSYTSGRAQILTF. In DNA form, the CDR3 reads TGTGCCAGCAGCTATACTAGCGGGAGGGCCCAAATCCTGACTTTC.

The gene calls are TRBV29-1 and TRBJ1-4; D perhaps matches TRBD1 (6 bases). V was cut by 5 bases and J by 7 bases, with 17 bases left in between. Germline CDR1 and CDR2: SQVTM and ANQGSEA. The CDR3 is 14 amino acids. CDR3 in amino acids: CSVRRDTGTEKLFF. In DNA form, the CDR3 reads TGCAGCGTTCGCCGGGACACGGGAACTGAAAAACTGTTTTTT.

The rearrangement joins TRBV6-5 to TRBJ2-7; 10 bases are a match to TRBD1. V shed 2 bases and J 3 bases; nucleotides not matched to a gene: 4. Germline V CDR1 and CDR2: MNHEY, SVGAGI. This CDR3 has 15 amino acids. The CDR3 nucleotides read TGTGCCAGCAGTTACGGGACAGGGGCATACTACGAGCAGTACTTC. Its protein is CASSYGTGAYYEQYF.

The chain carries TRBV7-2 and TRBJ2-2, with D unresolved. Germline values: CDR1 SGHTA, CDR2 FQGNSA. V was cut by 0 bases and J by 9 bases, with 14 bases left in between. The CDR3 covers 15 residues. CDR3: CASSLAGRLGRELFF. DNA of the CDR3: TGTGCCAGCAGCTTAGCGGGCCGGCTTGGCAGGGAGCTGTTTTTT.

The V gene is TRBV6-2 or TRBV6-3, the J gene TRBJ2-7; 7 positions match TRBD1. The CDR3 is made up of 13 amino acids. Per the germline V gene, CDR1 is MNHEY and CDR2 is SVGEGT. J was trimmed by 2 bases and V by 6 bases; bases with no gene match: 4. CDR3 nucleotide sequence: TGTGCCAGCAGCGGGACAGTGACCTACGAGCAGTACTTC. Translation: CASSGTVTYEQYF.